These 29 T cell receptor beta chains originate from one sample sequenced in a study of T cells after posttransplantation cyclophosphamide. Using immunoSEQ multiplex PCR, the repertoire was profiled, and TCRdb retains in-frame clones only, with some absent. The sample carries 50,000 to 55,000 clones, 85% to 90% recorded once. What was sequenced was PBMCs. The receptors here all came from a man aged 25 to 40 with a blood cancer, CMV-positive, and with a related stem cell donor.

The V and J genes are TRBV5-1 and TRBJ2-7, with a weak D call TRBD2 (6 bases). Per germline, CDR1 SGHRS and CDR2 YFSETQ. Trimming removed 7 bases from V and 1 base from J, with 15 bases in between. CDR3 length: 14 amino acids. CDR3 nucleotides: TGCGCCAGCTGCCTAGCGCCTACTTCCTACGAGCAGTACTTC. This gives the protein CASCLAPTSYEQYF.

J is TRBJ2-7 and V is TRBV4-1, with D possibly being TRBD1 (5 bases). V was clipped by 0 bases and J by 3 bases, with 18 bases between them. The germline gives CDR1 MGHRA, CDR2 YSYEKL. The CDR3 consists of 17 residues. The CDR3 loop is CASSQDKGLNRNYEQYF. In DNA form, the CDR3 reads TGCGCCAGCAGCCAAGATAAAGGATTAAACAGGAACTACGAGCAGTACTTC.

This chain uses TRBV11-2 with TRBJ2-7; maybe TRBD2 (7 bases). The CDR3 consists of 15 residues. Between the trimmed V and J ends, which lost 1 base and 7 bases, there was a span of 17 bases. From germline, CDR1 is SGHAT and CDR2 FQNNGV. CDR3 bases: TGTGCCAGCAGCTTAGTTGGGGGGGCGCAATGGGAGCAGTACTTC. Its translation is CASSLVGGAQWEQYF.

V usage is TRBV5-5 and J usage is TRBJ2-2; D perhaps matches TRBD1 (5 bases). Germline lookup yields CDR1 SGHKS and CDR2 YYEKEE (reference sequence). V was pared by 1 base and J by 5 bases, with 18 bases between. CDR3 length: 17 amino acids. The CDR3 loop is CASSLRGLAGSTGELFF. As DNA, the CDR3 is TGTGCCAGCAGCTTGCGAGGCTTGGCAGGGTCTACCGGGGAGCTGTTTTTT.

The CDR3 here is CASSYSNNYGYTF. CDR3 sequence (DNA): TGTGCCAGCAGTTACTCCAATAACTATGGCTACACCTTC. The gene calls are TRBV6-5 and TRBJ1-2, with D hard to call. The CDR3 spans 13 residues. V lost 0 bases, J lost 1 base, and 3 bases lay in between. The germline V gene has CDR1 MNHEY and CDR2 SVGAGI.

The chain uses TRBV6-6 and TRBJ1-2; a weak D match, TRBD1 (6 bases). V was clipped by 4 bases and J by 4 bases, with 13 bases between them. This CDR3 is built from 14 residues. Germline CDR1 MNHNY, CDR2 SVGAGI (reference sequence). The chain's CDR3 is CASSSGVQGYGYTF. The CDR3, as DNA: TGTGCCAGCAGTTCAGGGGTTCAGGGCTATGGCTACACCTTC.

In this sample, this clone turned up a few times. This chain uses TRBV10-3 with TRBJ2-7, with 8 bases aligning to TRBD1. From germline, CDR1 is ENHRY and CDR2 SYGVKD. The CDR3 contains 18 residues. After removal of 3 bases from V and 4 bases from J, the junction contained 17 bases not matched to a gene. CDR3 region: CAISEASGTGGNLYEQYF. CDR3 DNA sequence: TGTGCCATCAGTGAAGCGTCGGGAACAGGGGGAAATCTGTACGAGCAGTACTTC.

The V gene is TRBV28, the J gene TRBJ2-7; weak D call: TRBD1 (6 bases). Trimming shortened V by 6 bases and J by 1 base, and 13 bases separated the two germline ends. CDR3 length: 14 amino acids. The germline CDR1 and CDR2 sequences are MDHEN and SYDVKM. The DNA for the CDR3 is TGTGCCAGCAGCAACAGGGATCGGTCCTACGAGCAGTACTTC. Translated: CASSNRDRSYEQYF.

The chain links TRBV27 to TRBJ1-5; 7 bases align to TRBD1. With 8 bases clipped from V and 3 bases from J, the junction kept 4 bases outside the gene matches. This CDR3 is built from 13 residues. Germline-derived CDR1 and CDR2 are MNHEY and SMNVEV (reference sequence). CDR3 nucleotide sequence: TGTGCCAGCCGGGACAGTTACAATCAGCCCCAGCATTTT. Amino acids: CASRDSYNQPQHF.

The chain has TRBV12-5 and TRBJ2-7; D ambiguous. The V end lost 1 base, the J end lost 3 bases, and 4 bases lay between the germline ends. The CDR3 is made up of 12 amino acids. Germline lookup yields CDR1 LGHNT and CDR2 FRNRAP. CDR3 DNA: TGTGCTAGTGGTTTGGGAGTCTACGAGCAGTACTTC. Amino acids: CASGLGVYEQYF. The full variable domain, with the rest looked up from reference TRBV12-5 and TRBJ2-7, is DARVTQTPRHKVTEMGQEVTMRCQPILGHNTVFWYRQTMMQGLELLAYFRNRAPLDDSGMPKDRFSAEMPDATLATLKIQPSEPRDSAVYFCASGLGVYEQYFGPGTRLTVT.

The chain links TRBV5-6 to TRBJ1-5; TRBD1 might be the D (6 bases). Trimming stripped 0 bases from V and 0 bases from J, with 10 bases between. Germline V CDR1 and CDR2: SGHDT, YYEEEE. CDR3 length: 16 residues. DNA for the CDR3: TGTGCCAGCAGCTTGGCGGGACACCGTAGCAATCAGCCCCAGCATTTT. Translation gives CASSLAGHRSNQPQHF.

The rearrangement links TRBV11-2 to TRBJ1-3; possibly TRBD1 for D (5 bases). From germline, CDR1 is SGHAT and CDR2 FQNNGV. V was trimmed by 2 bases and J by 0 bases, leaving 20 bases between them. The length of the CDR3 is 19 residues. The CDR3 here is CASSLTGSRRRYSGNTIYF. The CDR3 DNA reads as TGTGCCAGCAGCTTAACAGGAAGCAGGCGACGATACTCTGGAAACACCATATATTTT.

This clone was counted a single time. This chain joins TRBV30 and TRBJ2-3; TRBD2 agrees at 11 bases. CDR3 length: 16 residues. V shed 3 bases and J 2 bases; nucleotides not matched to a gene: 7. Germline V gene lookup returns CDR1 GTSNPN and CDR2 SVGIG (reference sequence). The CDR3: CAWRAGLAVYTDTQYF. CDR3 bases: TGTGCCTGGAGAGCGGGACTAGCGGTCTACACAGATACGCAGTATTTT.

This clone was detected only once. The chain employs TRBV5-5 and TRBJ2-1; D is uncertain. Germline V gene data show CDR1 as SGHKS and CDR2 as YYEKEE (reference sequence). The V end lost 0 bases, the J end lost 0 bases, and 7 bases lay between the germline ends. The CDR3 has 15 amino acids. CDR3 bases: TGTGCCAGCAGCTTGGGGGCAGGCTCCTACAATGAGCAGTTCTTC. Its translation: CASSLGAGSYNEQFF.

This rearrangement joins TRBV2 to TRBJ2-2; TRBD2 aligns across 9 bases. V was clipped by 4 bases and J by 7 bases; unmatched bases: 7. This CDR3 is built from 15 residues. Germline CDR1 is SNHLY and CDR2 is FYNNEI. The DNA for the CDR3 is TGTGCCAGCAGTGGACTAGCGGTTATAGTCGGGGAGCTGTTTTTT. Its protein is CASSGLAVIVGELFF.

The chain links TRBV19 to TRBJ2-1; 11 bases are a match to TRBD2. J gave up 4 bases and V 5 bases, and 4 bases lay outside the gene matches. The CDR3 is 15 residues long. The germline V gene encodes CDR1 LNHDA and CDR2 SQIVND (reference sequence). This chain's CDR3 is CASSPGTSGYNEQFF. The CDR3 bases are TGTGCCAGTAGTCCTGGGACTAGCGGTTACAATGAGCAGTTCTTC.

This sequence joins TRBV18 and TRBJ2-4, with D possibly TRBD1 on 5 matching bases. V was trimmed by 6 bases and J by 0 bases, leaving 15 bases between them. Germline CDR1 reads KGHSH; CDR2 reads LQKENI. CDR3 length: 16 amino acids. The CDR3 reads CASSQDRFIAKNIQYF. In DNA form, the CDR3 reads TGTGCCAGCTCGCAAGACAGATTCATAGCCAAAAACATTCAGTACTTC.

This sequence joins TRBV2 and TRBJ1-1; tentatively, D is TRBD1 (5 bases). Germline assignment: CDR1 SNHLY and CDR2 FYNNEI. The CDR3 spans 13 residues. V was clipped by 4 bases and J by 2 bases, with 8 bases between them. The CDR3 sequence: CASSVDSNTEAFF. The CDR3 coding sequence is TGTGCCAGCAGTGTAGACAGTAACACTGAAGCTTTCTTT.

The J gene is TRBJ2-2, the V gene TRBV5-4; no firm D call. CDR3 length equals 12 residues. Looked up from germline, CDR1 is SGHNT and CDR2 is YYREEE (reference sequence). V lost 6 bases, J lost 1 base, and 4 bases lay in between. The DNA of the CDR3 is TGTGCCAGCACCCTGAACACCGGGGAGCTGTTTTTT. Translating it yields CASTLNTGELFF.

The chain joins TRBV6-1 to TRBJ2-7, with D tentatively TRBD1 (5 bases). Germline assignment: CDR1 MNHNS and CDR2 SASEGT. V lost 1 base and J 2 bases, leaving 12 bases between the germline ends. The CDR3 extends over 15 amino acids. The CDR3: CASSEGQGATYEQYF. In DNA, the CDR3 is TGTGCCAGCAGTGAAGGGCAGGGTGCGACCTACGAGCAGTACTTC.

CDR3 loop: CASRDDPRETQYF. CDR3 in DNA: TGCGCCAGCCGGGATGACCCAAGAGAGACCCAGTACTTC. This chain connects TRBV5-1 to TRBJ2-5; weak D call: TRBD2 (5 bases). This CDR3 is built from 13 residues. Trimming took off 7 bases at V and 4 bases at J, with 14 bases between the two ends. CDR1 is SGHRS, CDR2 YFSETQ, per germline. Filled out from reference TRBV5-1 and TRBJ2-5, the complete variable domain reads KAGVTQTPRYLIKTRGQQVTLSCSPISGHRSVSWYQQTPGQGLQFLFEYFSETQRNKGNFPGRFSGRQFSNSRSEMNVSTLELGDSALYLCASRDDPRETQYFGPGTRLLVL.

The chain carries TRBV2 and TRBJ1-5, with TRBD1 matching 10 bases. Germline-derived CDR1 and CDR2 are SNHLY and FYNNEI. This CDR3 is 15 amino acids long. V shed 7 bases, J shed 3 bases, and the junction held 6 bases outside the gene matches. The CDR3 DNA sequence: TGTGCCAGCAAGGGACAGGGGACATTCAATCAGCCCCAGCATTTT. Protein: CASKGQGTFNQPQHF.

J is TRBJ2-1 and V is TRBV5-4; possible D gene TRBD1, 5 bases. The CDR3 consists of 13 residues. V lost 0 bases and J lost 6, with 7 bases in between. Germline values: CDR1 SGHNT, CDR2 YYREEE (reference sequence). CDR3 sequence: CASSLGQSNEQFF. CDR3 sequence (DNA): TGTGCCAGCAGCTTGGGACAGAGCAATGAGCAGTTCTTC.

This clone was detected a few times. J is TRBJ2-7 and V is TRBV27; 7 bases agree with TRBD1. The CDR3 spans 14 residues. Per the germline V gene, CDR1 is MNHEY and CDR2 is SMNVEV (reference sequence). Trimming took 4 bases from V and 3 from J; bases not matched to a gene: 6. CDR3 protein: CASSSGTALYEQYF. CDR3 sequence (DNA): TGTGCCAGCAGTTCCGGGACAGCGCTCTACGAGCAGTACTTC.

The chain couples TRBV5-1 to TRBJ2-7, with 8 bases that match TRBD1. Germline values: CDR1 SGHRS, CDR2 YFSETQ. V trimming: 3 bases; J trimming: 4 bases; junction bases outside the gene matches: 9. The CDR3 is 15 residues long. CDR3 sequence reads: CASSSTGGPGYEQYF. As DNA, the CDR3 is TGCGCCAGCAGCTCAACAGGGGGTCCTGGGTACGAGCAGTACTTC.

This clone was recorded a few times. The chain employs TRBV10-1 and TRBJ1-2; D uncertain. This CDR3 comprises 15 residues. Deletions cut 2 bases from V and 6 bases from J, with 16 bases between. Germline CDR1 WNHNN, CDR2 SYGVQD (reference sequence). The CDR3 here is CASSEGTSGWDGYTF. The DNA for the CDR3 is TGCGCCAGCAGTGAGGGTACGTCGGGGTGGGATGGCTACACCTTC.

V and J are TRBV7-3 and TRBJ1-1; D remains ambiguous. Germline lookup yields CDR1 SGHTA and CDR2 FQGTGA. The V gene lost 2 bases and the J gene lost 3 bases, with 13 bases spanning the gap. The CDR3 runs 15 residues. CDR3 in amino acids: CASSLRSERYTEAFF. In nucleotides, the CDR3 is TGTGCCAGCAGCTTACGGTCCGAACGCTACACTGAAGCTTTCTTT.

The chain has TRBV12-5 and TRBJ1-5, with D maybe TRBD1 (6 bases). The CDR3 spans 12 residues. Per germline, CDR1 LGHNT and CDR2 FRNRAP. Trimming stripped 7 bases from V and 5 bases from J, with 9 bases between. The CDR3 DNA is TGTGCTAGTGCAACAGGGCATCAGCCCCAGCATTTT. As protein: CASATGHQPQHF.

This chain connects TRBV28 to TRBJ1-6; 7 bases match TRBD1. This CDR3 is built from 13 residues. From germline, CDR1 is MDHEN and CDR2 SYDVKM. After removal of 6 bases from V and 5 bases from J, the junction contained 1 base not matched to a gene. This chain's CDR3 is CASRGQNNSPLHF. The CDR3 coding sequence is TGTGCCAGCAGGGGACAGAATAATTCACCCCTCCACTTT. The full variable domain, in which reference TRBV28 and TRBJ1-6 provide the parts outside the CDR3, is DVKVTQSSRYLVKRTGEKVFLECVQDMDHENMFWYRQDPGLGLRLIYFSYDVKMKEKGDIPEGYSVSREKKERFSLILESASTNQTSMYLCASRGQNNSPLHFGNGTRLTVT.